The next 22 T cell receptor beta chains were all read from a single sample in a study of blood T cell repertoires in COVID-19. The table came from immunoSEQ multiplex PCR; TCRdb's copy has only in-frame clones and leaves some out. The repertoire holds about 100,000 clones, with just under 80% as singletons. Sequencing was done on a sample of peripheral blood. The receptors were gathered from a man between 70 and 80 years old with active or convalescent COVID-19.

There are a few counts of this clone. The rearrangement links TRBV23-1 to TRBJ2-7; D call uncertain. TRBV23-1 is an open reading frame whose function is uncertain. CDR3 length: 11 residues. The ends were cut back, 3 bases at V and 5 bases at J, with 5 bases in the middle. Here the CDR3 DNA reads TGCGCCAGCAGTCAGGGCGACGAGCAGTACTTC. This sequence encodes CASSQGDEQYF.

The chain combines TRBV3-1 (or the pseudogene TRBV3-2) with TRBJ2-7, with unresolved D. CDR1 and CDR2 (germline): LGHDT, YNNKEL (reference sequence). The CDR3 extends over 12 amino acids. The V and J ends lost 4 bases and 7 bases respectively, with 11 bases between them. DNA of the CDR3: TGTGCCAGCAGCCTTTCAGCGCGGGAGCAGTACTTC. It specifies CASSLSAREQYF.

The chain recombines TRBV7-2 with TRBJ2-7, with D perhaps matching TRBD1 (5 bases). Deletions cut 1 base from V and 2 bases from J, with 9 bases between. This CDR3 comprises 14 residues. CDR1 and CDR2 from the germline V gene are SGHTA and FQGNSA. The chain's CDR3 is CASSLVAGTYEQYF. The CDR3 nucleotides read TGTGCCAGCAGCTTAGTGGCAGGGACCTACGAGCAGTACTTC.

The sample holds one count of this clone. V usage is TRBV24-1 and J usage is TRBJ2-1, with D perhaps TRBD1 (7 bases). This CDR3 comprises 17 residues. Germline CDR1 and CDR2: KGHDR and SFDVKD. Trimming pared 4 bases from V and 1 base from J, leaving 16 bases between. DNA of the CDR3: TGTGCCACCAGTGACGGATTCGCAGGGGGGTCCTACAATGAGCAGTTCTTC. It translates to CATSDGFAGGSYNEQFF.

The rearrangement joins TRBV11-2 to TRBJ2-3; weak D call: TRBD2 (7 bases). Germline CDR1 and CDR2: SGHAT and FQNNGV. The CDR3 spans 16 residues. Trimming cost V 9 bases and J 1 base, with 20 bases left between them. The CDR3 is CASNQAGAWGTDTQYF. The CDR3 coding sequence is TGTGCCAGTAACCAGGCGGGGGCATGGGGCACAGATACGCAGTATTTT.

The chain joins TRBV9 to TRBJ1-4; 11 nucleotides match TRBD1. CDR1 is SGDLS, CDR2 YYNGEE, per germline. This CDR3 spans 15 amino acids. V lost 0 bases, J lost 7 bases, and 2 bases stayed unmatched. The CDR3 nucleotides read TGTGCCAGCAGCGTAGGGACAGGGGGCGTTGAAAAACTGTTTTTT. Its translation is CASSVGTGGVEKLFF.

The chain couples TRBV2 to TRBJ1-6; unclear D gene. CDR1 is SNHLY and CDR2 is FYNNEI in the germline V gene. With 1 base removed from V and 0 bases from J, the gap between germline ends came to 4 bases. The CDR3 runs to 15 residues. The CDR3 here is CASSEERSYNSPLHF. For the CDR3, the DNA is TGTGCCAGCAGTGAAGAGCGCTCCTATAATTCACCCCTCCACTTT.

DNA of the CDR3: TGTGCCAGCAGTTACTCGACTAGCGGCCAAGAGACCCAGTACTTC. Amino acid sequence: CASSYSTSGQETQYF. V gene TRBV6-5 combines with J gene TRBJ2-5; 9 nucleotides line up with TRBD2. The germline CDR1 and CDR2 sequences are MNHEY and SVGAGI. The CDR3 covers 15 residues. With 0 bases clipped from V and 1 base from J, the junction kept 0 bases outside the gene matches.

This clone was seen once. The chain carries TRBV2 and TRBJ2-7; D is possibly TRBD2 (5 bases). Germline assignment: CDR1 SNHLY and CDR2 FYNNEI. Trimming shortened V by 9 bases and J by 3 bases, and 24 bases separated the two germline ends. This CDR3 comprises 16 residues. Here the CDR3 DNA reads TGTGCCAGTACCTCCCGCAACCGAGCGGTCAACTACGAGCAGTACTTC. It translates to CASTSRNRAVNYEQYF.

This clone was seen just once. The chain combines TRBV5-1 with TRBJ2-2, with D perhaps TRBD2 (6 bases). CDR3 length: 15 amino acids. Trimming took 2 bases from V and 1 from J, leaving 9 bases between them. The germline V gene has CDR1 SGHRS and CDR2 YFSETQ. Written as DNA, the CDR3 is TGCGCCAGCAGCTTAGCCGGGAGGAACACCGGGGAGCTGTTTTTT. Translating it yields CASSLAGRNTGELFF.

This clone occurred a few times. Other DNA variants within this sample encode the same CDR3. The chain carries TRBV9 and TRBJ2-7; TRBD1 matches at 8 bases. The germline gives CDR1 SGDLS, CDR2 YYNGEE. Trimming at V came to 0 bases and at J to 5 bases, leaving 7 bases not matched to a gene. The CDR3 sequence is 15 residues long. The CDR3 DNA reads TGTGCCAGCAGCGTAGACGTGACAGGGGCCGACGAGCAGTACTTC. Amino acids: CASSVDVTGADEQYF.

The chain links TRBV5-1 to TRBJ2-1; 15 bases line up with TRBD2. Germline assignment: CDR1 SGHRS and CDR2 YFSETQ. After removal of 4 bases from V and 5 bases from J, the junction contained 10 bases not matched to a gene. The CDR3 extends over 18 amino acids. The CDR3 region has the DNA TGCGCCAGCAGCACCGGACTAGCGGGAGGGTCAGTGAACAATGAGCAGTTCTTC. This codes for CASSTGLAGGSVNNEQFF.

CDR3 loop: CASSSSGSNEKLFF. The CDR3 DNA reads as TGTGCCAGCAGTTCCTCGGGGTCTAATGAAAAACTGTTTTTT. The chain combines TRBV27 with TRBJ1-4; the D is unclear. Per the germline V gene, CDR1 is MNHEY and CDR2 is SMNVEV (reference sequence). V was pared by 4 bases and J by 3 bases, with 9 bases between. The CDR3 has 14 amino acids.

The chain recombines TRBV15 with TRBJ2-7; 7 bases line up with TRBD1. CDR3 length equals 15 residues. Looked up from germline, CDR1 is LNHNV and CDR2 is YYDKDF (reference sequence). Unmatched junction bases numbered 6, after V lost 0 bases and J lost 4 bases. The CDR3 bases are TGTGCCACCAGCAGAGATAGACCAGGGGGATACGAGCAGTACTTC. Its protein product is CATSRDRPGGYEQYF.

The genes are TRBV5-4 and TRBJ2-3, with D possibly being TRBD2 (6 bases). The CDR3 is 15 residues long. Germline-derived CDR1 and CDR2 are SGHNT and YYREEE (reference sequence). The V gene lost 6 bases and the J gene lost 6 bases, with 20 bases spanning the gap. The CDR3 DNA follows: TGTGCCAGCACTTTTGGGGGGTGGGGCTCGGATACGCAGTATTTT. Translating it yields CASTFGGWGSDTQYF.

V is TRBV20-1 and J is TRBJ2-1; D remains ambiguous. Trimming removed 2 bases at V and 10 bases at J, with 9 bases between. The germline V gene has CDR1 DFQATT and CDR2 SNEGSKA (reference sequence). This CDR3 contains 11 residues. CDR3 loop: CSARLNLEQFF. The CDR3 region has the DNA TGCAGTGCTAGACTCAACTTAGAGCAGTTCTTC.

This clone was seen more than once but under ten times. The chain carries TRBV9 and TRBJ1-1; D not resolved. V lost 1 base, J lost 4 bases, and 17 bases lay in between. Germline values: CDR1 SGDLS, CDR2 YYNGEE. This CDR3 is 16 amino acids long. Here the CDR3 DNA reads TGTGCCAGCAGCGTAAGAGCTCGCGGGGTCGGCACTGAAGCTTTCTTT. Protein: CASSVRARGVGTEAFF.

Written as DNA, the CDR3 is TGTGCCACCAGCAGAGTTCAGGTCCAAGAGACCCAGTACTTC. It codes for CATSRVQVQETQYF. The chain employs TRBV15 and TRBJ2-5; D is uncertain. V was trimmed by 1 base and J by 1 base, leaving 7 bases between them. The CDR3 loop spans 14 amino acids. The germline V gene has CDR1 LNHNV and CDR2 YYDKDF (reference sequence).

The chain links TRBV5-1 to TRBJ2-1; TRBD2 agrees at 8 bases. J lost 8 bases, V lost 2 bases, and 18 bases had no gene match. Germline V lookup: CDR1 SGHRS, CDR2 YFSETQ. CDR3 length: 18 residues. CDR3 nucleotide sequence: TGCGCCAGCAGCTTACAAAGACCCGGGACTAGAGGTAGACATGAGCAGTTCTTC. Translating it yields CASSLQRPGTRGRHEQFF. Full variable domain (rest looked up from reference TRBV5-1 and TRBJ2-1): KAGVTQTPRYLIKTRGQQVTLSCSPISGHRSVSWYQQTPGQGLQFLFEYFSETQRNKGNFPGRFSGRQFSNSRSEMNVSTLELGDSALYLCASSLQRPGTRGRHEQFFGPGTRLTVL.

This chain joins TRBV28 and TRBJ1-5, with 7 bases matching TRBD1. CDR3 length: 15 amino acids. Germline trimming cut 5 bases from V and 2 bases from J; bases unmatched to any gene: 6. Germline V gene sequence: CDR1 MDHEN, CDR2 SYDVKM. The CDR3 DNA reads as TGTGCCAGCAGTCCGACAGGGCCGGGCAATCAGCCCCAGCATTTT. Translating it yields CASSPTGPGNQPQHF.

This chain connects TRBV27 to TRBJ1-5, with D hard to call. This CDR3 contains 15 residues. V lost 0 bases and J 3 bases, leaving 9 bases between the germline ends. Germline assignment: CDR1 MNHEY and CDR2 SMNVEV (reference sequence). The CDR3 loop is CASSLSGGNNQPQHF. In DNA, the CDR3 is TGTGCCAGCAGTTTATCGGGCGGGAACAATCAGCCCCAGCATTTT.

CDR3 sequence (DNA): TGTGCCAGCAGTTTGACAGGCTTCCACCCCTTTTTT. Its protein is CASSLTGFHPFF. The chain combines TRBV5-6 with TRBJ1-4; perhaps TRBD1 as D (6 bases). Germline loops: CDR1 SGHDT, CDR2 YYEEEE. The CDR3 totals 12 residues. The ends were cut back, 5 bases at V and 17 bases at J, with 19 bases in the middle.